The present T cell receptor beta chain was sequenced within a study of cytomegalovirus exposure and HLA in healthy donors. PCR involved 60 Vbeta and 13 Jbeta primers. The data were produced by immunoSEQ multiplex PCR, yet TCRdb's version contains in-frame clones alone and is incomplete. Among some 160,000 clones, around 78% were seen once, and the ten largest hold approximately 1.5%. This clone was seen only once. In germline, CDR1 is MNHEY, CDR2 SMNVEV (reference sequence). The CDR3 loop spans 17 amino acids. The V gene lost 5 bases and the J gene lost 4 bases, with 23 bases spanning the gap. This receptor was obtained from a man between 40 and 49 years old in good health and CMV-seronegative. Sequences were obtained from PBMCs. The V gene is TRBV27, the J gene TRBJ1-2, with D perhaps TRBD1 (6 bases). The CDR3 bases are TGTGCCAGCAGTCCCGGGGCAGGGGAGATCTTTTTCTATGGCTACACCTTC. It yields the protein CASSPGAGEIFFYGYTF.